The rows below give T cell receptor beta chains drawn from one sample of a study of regulatory T cells in long-lasting Graves disease. From the multiplex PCR reads, TCRdb called clonotypes with MiXCR, one entry per CDR3 protein. In the table there are about 560,000 distinct CDR3 sequences, about 16% of which are singletons. Separately, the same data were catalogued under a study of T cells in Graves' hyperthyroidism and ophthalmopathy.

The sample in question was peripheral blood mononuclear cells (PBMCs), obtained at new diagnosis, from a patient treated with antithyroid drugs. The receptors come from a man aged 18 to 29 with Graves disease. CDR3s include the opening cysteine and the closing phenylalanine or tryptophan. The D gene is left open where the match is weak. The listing skips clone size in some rows; elsewhere it reads once, few, many or a size class.

TRBJ2-7 once TRBV30 TRBD2 CAWSRTSAYEQYF TGTGCCTGGAGTCGGACTAGCGCTTACGAGCAGTACTTC
TRBJ1-5 NA TRBV19 NA CASSIEGPQHF TGTGCCAGTAGTATAGAGGGGCCCCAGCATTTT
TRBJ2-1 few TRBV7-6 TRBD2 CASTLVPSGRGGEQFF TGTGCCAGCACCCTAGTCCCTAGCGGGAGGGGTGGCGAGCAGTTCTTC
TRBJ2-1 few TRBV30 TRBD2 CAWKTSVSNEQFF TGTGCCTGGAAGACTAGCGTCTCAAATGAGCAGTTCTTC
TRBJ2-7 many TRBV15 TRBD2 CATSRGTSSGRASYEQYF TGTGCCACCAGCAGAGGTACTTCTAGCGGGAGGGCTTCCTACGAGCAGTACTTC
TRBJ2-7 NA TRBV20-1 NA CSAKAGQYSYEQYF TGCAGTGCTAAGGCTGGACAGTACTCCTACGAGCAGTACTTC
TRBJ2-7 NA TRBV12-3/TRBV12-4 NA CASSLAGGGEQYF TGTGCCAGCAGTTTAGCGGGAGGGGGCGAGCAGTACTTC
TRBJ1-2 NA TRBV28 TRBD1 CASSFIPGTGRSRGYTF TGTGCCAGCAGTTTCATTCCCGGGACAGGGCGGAGTAGGGGCTACACCTTC
TRBJ2-2 NA TRBV13 NA CASSLLAGRGPGELFF TGTGCCAGCAGCTTATTGGCAGGGCGGGGGCCCGGGGAGCTGTTTTTT
TRBJ1-5 many TRBV5-1 TRBD1 CASSLGTERNQPQHF TGCGCCAGCAGCCTCGGGACAGAGCGCAATCAGCCCCAGCATTTT
TRBJ2-3 NA TRBV10-3 TRBD1 CAIRGQGGTDTQYF TGTGCCATCAGGGGACAGGGGGGCACAGATACGCAGTATTTT
TRBJ1-2 NA TRBV30 NA CAWSPPGGAKRVRF TGTGCCTGGAGTCCGCCGGGAGGGGCGAAACGGGTCCGCTTC
TRBJ2-7 many TRBV6-5 NA CASSYSYRAFYEQYF TGTGCCAGCAGTTACTCGTACAGGGCTTTCTACGAGCAGTACTTC
TRBJ2-3 many TRBV11-2 TRBD2 CASSLRDYSTDTQYF TGTGCCAGCAGCCTCCGGGACTATAGCACAGATACGCAGTATTTT
TRBJ1-2 NA TRBV12-3/TRBV12-4 NA CASRRTKGTDAGGYTF TGTGCCAGCAGGCGGACAAAAGGGACGGACGCAGGTGGCTACACCTTC
TRBJ1-5 many TRBV3-1 NA CASSQAYRANQPQHF TGTGCCAGCAGCCAGGCATACAGGGCCAATCAGCCCCAGCATTTT
TRBJ1-1 NA TRBV28 NA CASSFVGDTEAFF TGTGCCAGCAGTTTTGTAGGGGACACTGAAGCTTTCTTT
TRBJ2-1 NA TRBV10-2 TRBD2 CASSRLAGINNEQFF TGCGCCAGCAGTCGACTAGCGGGGATCAACAATGAGCAGTTCTTC
TRBJ2-1 few TRBV24-1 TRBD2 CATSDFCGSHSYNEQFF TGTGCCACCAGTGATTTTTGCGGGAGCCACTCCTACAATGAGCAGTTCTTC
TRBJ1-1 NA TRBV15 NA CATSRGGQLNTEAFF TGTGCCACCAGCAGGGGCGGACAGCTGAACACTGAAGCTTTCTTT
TRBJ2-1 many TRBV2 NA CASSDELGANEGVLGRSEQFF TGTGCCAGCAGTGATGAGTTAGGGGCCAACGAAGGGGTCCTAGGGCGGAGTGAGCAGTTCTTC
TRBJ2-5 many TRBV9 NA CASSVEGRETQYF TGTGCCAGCAGCGTAGAAGGGAGGGAGACCCAGTACTTC
TRBJ2-7 few TRBV20-1 TRBD1 CSARDGQANEQYF TGCAGTGCTAGGGACGGACAGGCAAACGAGCAGTACTTC
TRBJ1-5 few TRBV7-9 NA CASSSPGANQPQHF TGTGCCAGCAGCTCTCCGGGAGCAAATCAGCCCCAGCATTTT
TRBJ2-1 many TRBV24-1 TRBD1 CATSGPTGKQFF TGTGCCACCAGTGGCCCGACAGGGAAGCAGTTCTTC
TRBJ1-4 few TRBV29-1 NA CSVAQGARGDEKLFF TGCAGCGTTGCACAGGGCGCCCGCGGCGATGAAAAACTGTTTTTT
TRBJ2-2 NA TRBV9 TRBD2 CASTSPSGTGELFF TGTGCCAGCACTTCCCCTAGCGGGACCGGGGAGCTGTTTTTT
TRBJ2-7 NA TRBV12-3/TRBV12-4 NA CASSYSDAGEQYF TGTGCCAGCAGTTACTCGGACGCGGGGGAGCAGTACTTC
TRBJ2-5 few TRBV14 NA CASSQAAGRATQYF TGTGCCAGCAGCCAAGCTGCAGGGCGCGCGACCCAGTACTTC
TRBJ2-7 many TRBV20-1 TRBD2 CSAVIAGKVYEQYF TGCAGTGCTGTCATAGCGGGAAAGGTCTACGAGCAGTACTTC
TRBJ2-3 NA TRBV30 NA CAWRPPPADTQYF TGTGCCTGGCGCCCCCCCCCGGCAGATACGCAGTATTTT
TRBJ1-2 NA TRBV6-2/TRBV6-3 NA CASRGIGQRNYGYTF TGTGCCAGCAGGGGTATTGGACAGCGAAACTATGGCTACACCTTC
TRBJ1-2 few TRBV6-1 TRBD1 CAIGPLEAGGYYGYTF TGTGCCATCGGTCCCCTGGAGGCAGGGGGGTACTATGGCTACACCTTC
TRBJ1-1 many TRBV9 NA CASSAVTGNTEAFF TGTGCCAGCAGCGCCGTAACAGGGAACACTGAAGCTTTCTTT
TRBJ2-2 NA TRBV9 TRBD1 CASSTQTGRNTGELFF TGTGCCAGCAGCACCCAGACAGGGAGGAACACCGGGGAGCTGTTTTTT
TRBJ2-1 NA TRBV5-6 NA CASSLVSSSNEQFF TGTGCCAGCAGCTTGGTTAGCTCGTCCAATGAGCAGTTCTTC
TRBJ2-5 NA TRBV11-2 TRBD2 CASSPIKRESYQETQYF TGTGCCAGCAGCCCGATCAAGCGGGAAAGCTATCAAGAGACCCAGTACTTC
TRBJ2-1 NA TRBV11-3 TRBD1 CASSLRDRGQTNEQFF TGTGCCAGCAGCTTAAGGGACAGGGGTCAAACTAATGAGCAGTTCTTC
TRBJ1-2 few TRBV19 NA CASSPRTVESYYGYTF TGTGCCAGTTCCCCCAGGACAGTAGAGTCGTACTATGGCTACACCTTC
TRBJ1-1 NA TRBV2 NA CASKAELNTEAFF TGTGCCTCCAAAGCAGAGCTGAACACTGAAGCTTTCTTT
TRBJ2-7 few TRBV12-3/TRBV12-4 TRBD1 CASRRQGVGEQYF TGTGCCAGCAGACGACAGGGGGTCGGCGAGCAGTACTTC
TRBJ2-2 many TRBV6-2/TRBV6-3 NA CASSYDGGTLNTGELFF TGTGCCAGCAGTTACGACGGGGGGACATTGAACACCGGGGAGCTGTTTTTT
TRBJ2-7 many TRBV7-9 NA CASSLPGTYEQYF TGTGCCAGCAGCCTCCCGGGAACCTACGAGCAGTACTTC
TRBJ2-1 NA TRBV3-1 NA CASSQFSVRNEQFF TGTGCCAGCAGCCAATTCTCGGTGAGGAATGAGCAGTTCTTC
TRBJ1-2 NA TRBV7-9 NA CASSFQGERTYTF TGTGCCAGCAGCTTCCAGGGCGAGCGGACCTACACCTTC
TRBJ1-1 few TRBV5-1 TRBD1 CASRQGGDSSEAFF TGCGCCAGCAGACAGGGTGGGGACAGTTCTGAAGCTTTCTTT
TRBJ2-7 many TRBV6-1 TRBD1 CASTGTAYEQYF TGTGCCAGCACCGGGACAGCCTACGAGCAGTACTTC
TRBJ1-1 many TRBV7-9 NA CALGPSEAFF TGTGCCCTCGGCCCGTCTGAAGCTTTCTTT
TRBJ2-5 few TRBV5-1 TRBD2 CASSLGQTSGNEETQYF TGCGCCAGCAGCTTGGGCCAGACTAGCGGGAACGAGGAGACCCAGTACTTC
TRBJ1-1 NA TRBV19 NA CASSIGQGGLEAFF TGTGCCAGTAGTATCGGCCAAGGGGGACTGGAAGCTTTCTTT
TRBJ2-7 many TRBV12-3/TRBV12-4 NA CASRGTVTYEQYF TGTGCCAGCAGAGGGACTGTAACCTACGAGCAGTACTTC